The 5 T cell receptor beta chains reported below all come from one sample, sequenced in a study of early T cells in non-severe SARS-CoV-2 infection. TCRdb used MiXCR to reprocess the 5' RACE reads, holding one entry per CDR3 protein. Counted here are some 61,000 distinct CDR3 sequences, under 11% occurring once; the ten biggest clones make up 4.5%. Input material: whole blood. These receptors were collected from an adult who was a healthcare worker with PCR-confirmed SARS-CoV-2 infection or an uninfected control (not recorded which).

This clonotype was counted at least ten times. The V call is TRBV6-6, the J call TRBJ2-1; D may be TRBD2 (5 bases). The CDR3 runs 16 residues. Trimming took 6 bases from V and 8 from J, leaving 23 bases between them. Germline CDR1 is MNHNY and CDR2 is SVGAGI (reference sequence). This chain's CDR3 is CASSRKRDGMDHEQFF. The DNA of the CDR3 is TGTGCCAGCAGCCGAAAGCGCGACGGGATGGACCATGAGCAGTTCTTC.

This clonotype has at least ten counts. The CDR3 here is CASSSTGTAPEKLFF. Here the CDR3 DNA reads TGTGCCAGCAGTTCGACCGGGACGGCCCCTGAAAAACTGTTTTTT. V and J are TRBV27 and TRBJ1-4, with D tentatively TRBD1 (5 bases). This CDR3 region has 15 residues. Trimming took 4 bases from V and 7 from J, leaving 16 bases between them. Per the germline V gene, CDR1 is MNHEY and CDR2 is SMNVEV (reference sequence). The full variable domain, completed using reference TRBV27 and TRBJ1-4, is EAQVTQNPRYLITVTGKKLTVTCSQNMNHEYMSWYRQDPGLGLRQIYYSMNVEVTDKGDVPEGYKVSRKEKRNFPLILESPSPNQTSLYFCASSSTGTAPEKLFFGSGTQLSVL.

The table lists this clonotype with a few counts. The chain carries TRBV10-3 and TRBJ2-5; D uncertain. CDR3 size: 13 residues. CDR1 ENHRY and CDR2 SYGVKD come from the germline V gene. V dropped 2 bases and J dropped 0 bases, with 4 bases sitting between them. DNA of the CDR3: TGTGCCATCAGTGAGGCGTACCAAGAGACCCAGTACTTC. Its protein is CAISEAYQETQYF.

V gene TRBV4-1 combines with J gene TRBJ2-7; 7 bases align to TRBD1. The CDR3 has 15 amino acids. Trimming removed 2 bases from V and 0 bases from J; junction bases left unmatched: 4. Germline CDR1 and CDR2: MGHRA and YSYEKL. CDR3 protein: CASSQSDRDSYEQYF. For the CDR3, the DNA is TGCGCCAGCAGCCAAAGCGACAGGGACTCCTACGAGCAGTACTTC.

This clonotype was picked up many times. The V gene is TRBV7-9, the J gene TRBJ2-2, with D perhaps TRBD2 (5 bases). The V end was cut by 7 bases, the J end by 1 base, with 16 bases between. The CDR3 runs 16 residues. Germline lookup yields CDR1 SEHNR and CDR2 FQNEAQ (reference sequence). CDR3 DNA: TGTGCCAGCACCACCGGGGAGAGGCAGAACACCGGGGAGCTGTTTTTT. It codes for CASTTGERQNTGELFF.